In this sample, the clone carrying this T cell receptor (beta chain) turned up a few times. Its antigen remains unidentified. The ends lost 1 base at V and 8 bases at J; junction bases unmatched: 8. Per germline, CDR1 SGHRS and CDR2 YFSETQ. CDR3 length: 15 amino acids. This sample stems from a study of identical twins. Whole-study results and caveats: For monozygotic twins, models underestimated out-of-frame TCR alpha sharing.

TCRdb used MiXCR to reprocess the 5' RACE reads, holding one entry per CDR3 protein. The sample lists around 530,000 distinct CDR3 sequences; around 15% were seen once. The data also belong to a second study, concerning yellow fever vaccine responses in identical twins.

V is TRBV5-1 and J is TRBJ2-1; TRBD1 matches 8 bases. The specimen was CD4+ T cells sorted from blood. The origin of this receptor is a young woman in good health. The CDR3, as DNA: TGCGCCAGCAGCTTGCCGGCAGGGGGCTTCGATGAGCAGTTCTTC. Protein sequence: CASSLPAGGFDEQFF.